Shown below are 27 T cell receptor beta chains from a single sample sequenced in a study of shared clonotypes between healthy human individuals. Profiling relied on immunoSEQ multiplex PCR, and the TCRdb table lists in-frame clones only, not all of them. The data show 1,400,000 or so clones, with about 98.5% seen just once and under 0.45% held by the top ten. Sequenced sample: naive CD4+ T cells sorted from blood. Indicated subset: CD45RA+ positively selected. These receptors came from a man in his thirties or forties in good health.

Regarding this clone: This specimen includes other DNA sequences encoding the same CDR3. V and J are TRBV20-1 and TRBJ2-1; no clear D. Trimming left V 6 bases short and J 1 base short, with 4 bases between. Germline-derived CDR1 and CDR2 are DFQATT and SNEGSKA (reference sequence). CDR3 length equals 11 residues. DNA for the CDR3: TGCAGTGCCCTTTCCTACAATGAGCAGTTCTTC. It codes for CSALSYNEQFF.

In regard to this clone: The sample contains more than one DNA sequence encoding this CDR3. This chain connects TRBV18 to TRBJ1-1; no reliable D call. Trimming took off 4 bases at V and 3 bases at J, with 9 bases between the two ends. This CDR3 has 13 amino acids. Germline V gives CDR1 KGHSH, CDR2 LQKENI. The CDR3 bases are TGTGCCAGCTCACTTGGGCGGGACACTGAAGCTTTCTTT. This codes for CASSLGRDTEAFF. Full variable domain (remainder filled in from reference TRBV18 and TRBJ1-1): NAGVMQNPRHLVRRRGQEARLRCSPMKGHSHVYWYRQLPEEGLKFMVYLQKENIIDESGMPKERFSAEFPKEGPSILRIQQVVRGDSAAYFCASSLGRDTEAFFGQGTRLTVV.

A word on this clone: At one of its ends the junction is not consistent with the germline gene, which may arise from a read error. The CDR3 DNA reads as TGTGCCACCAGCAGAGATCTGGCAACACACCCGGATTTT. Translated: CATSRDLATHPDF. The chain has TRBV15 and TRBJ1-4; the D is unclear. The CDR3 loop spans 13 amino acids. CDR1 and CDR2 from the germline V gene are LNHNV and YYDKDF (reference sequence).

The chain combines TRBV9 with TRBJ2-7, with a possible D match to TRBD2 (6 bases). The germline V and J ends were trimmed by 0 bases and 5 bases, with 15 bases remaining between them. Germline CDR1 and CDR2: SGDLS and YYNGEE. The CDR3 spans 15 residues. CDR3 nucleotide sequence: TGTGCCAGCAGCGTAGGGGGAGGAGGGAGAGACGAGCAGTACTTC. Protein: CASSVGGGGRDEQYF.

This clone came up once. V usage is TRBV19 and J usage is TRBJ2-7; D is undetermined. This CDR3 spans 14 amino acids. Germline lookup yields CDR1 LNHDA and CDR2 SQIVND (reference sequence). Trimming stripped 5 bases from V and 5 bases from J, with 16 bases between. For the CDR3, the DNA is TGTGCCAGTAGTGCTCTTCCAGCTCGCGACGAGCAGTACTTC. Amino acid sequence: CASSALPARDEQYF.

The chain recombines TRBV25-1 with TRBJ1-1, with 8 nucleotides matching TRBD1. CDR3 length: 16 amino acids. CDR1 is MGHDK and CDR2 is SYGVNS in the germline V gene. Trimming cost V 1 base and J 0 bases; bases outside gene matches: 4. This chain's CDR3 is CASSEFRTGMNTEAFF. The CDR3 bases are TGTGCCAGCAGTGAATTCAGGACAGGGATGAACACTGAAGCTTTCTTT.

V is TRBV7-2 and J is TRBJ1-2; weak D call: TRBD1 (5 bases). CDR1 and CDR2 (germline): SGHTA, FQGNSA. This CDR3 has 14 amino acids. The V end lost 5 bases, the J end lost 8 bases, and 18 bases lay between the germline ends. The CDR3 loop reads CASSPNAGARGYTF. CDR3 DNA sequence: TGTGCCAGCAGCCCAAACGCCGGGGCGAGGGGCTACACCTTC.

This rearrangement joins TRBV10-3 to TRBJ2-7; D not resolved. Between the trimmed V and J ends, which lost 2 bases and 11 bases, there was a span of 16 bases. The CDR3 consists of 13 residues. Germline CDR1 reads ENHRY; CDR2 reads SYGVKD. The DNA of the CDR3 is TGTGCCATCAGTGAGCCCCAGCAGAGAAGGGAGTACTTC. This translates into CAISEPQQRREYF.

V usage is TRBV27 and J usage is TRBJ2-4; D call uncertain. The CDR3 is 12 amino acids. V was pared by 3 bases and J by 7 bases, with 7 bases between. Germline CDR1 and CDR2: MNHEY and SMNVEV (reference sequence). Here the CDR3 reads CASSFVGNIQYF. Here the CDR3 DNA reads TGTGCCAGCAGTTTCGTAGGGAACATTCAGTACTTC.

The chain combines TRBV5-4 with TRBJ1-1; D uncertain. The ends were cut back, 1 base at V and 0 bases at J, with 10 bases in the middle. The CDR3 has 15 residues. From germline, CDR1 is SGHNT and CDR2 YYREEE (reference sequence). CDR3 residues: CASSLKRAMNTEAFF. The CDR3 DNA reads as TGTGCCAGCAGCTTGAAAAGGGCTATGAACACTGAAGCTTTCTTT.

CDR3 bases: TGTGCCAGCAGCCAAGATGCTAATCCGTGGGGGCTTGGAGGCTATGGCTACACCTTC. Amino acids: CASSQDANPWGLGGYGYTF. The gene calls are TRBV14 and TRBJ1-2; a weak D match, TRBD1 (6 bases). CDR1 and CDR2 (germline): SGHDN, FVKESK. Deletions cut 0 bases from V and 4 bases from J, with 24 bases between. The CDR3 extends over 19 amino acids.

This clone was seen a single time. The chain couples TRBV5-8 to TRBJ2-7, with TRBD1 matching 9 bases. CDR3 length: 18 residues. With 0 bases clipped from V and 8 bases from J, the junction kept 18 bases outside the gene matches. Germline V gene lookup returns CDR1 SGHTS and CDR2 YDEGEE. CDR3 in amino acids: CASSLDYRRDRVLAKQYF. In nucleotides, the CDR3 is TGTGCCAGCAGCTTGGACTACCGCCGGGACAGGGTTTTAGCTAAGCAGTACTTC.

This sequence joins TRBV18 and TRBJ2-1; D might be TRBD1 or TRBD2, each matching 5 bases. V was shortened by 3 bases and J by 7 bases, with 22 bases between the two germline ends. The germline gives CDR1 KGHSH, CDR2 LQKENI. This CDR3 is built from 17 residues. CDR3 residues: CASSPERDGYRGNEQFF. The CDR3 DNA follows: TGTGCCAGCTCACCTGAACGGGACGGTTACCGGGGTAATGAGCAGTTCTTC.

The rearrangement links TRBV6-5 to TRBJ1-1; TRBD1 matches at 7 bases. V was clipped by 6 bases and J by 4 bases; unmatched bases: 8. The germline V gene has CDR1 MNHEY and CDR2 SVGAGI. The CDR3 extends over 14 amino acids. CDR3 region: CASSPRGQGTEAFF. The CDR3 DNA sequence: TGTGCCAGCAGCCCGAGGGGGCAAGGCACTGAAGCTTTCTTT.

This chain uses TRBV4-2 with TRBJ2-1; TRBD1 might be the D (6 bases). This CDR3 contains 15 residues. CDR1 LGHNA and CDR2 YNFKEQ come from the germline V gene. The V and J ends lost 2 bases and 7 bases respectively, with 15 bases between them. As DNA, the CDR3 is TGTGCCAGCAGCCAAAGGGGGACCCGAGGGAATGAGCAGTTCTTC. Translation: CASSQRGTRGNEQFF.

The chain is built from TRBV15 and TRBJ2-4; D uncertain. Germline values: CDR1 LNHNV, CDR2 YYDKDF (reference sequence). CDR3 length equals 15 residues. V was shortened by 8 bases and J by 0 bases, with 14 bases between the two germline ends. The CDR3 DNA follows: TGTGCCACCCGGGCAGGCCGAGGAGCCAAAAACATTCAGTACTTC. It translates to CATRAGRGAKNIQYF.

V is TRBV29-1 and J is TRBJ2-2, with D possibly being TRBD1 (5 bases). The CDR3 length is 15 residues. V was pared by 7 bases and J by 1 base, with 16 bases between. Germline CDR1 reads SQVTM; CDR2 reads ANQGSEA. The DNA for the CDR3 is TGCAGCGCAAGGAGATTAACAGGGAACACCGGGGAGCTGTTTTTT. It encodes CSARRLTGNTGELFF.

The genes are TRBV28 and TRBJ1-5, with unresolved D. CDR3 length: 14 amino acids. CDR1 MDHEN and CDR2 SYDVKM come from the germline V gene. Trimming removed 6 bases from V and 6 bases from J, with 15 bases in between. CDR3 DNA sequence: TGTGCCAGCAGCTGGGTAGACGGCGTTCAGCCCCAGCATTTT. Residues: CASSWVDGVQPQHF.

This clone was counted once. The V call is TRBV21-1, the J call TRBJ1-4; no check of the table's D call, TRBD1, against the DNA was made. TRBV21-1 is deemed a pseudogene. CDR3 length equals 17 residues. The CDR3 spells CASSKGGSHTTNEKLFF. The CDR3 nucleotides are TGTGCCAGCAGCAAAGGGGGCAGCCACACAACTAATGAAAAACTGTTTTTT.

CDR3 in amino acids: CASKTNTGELFF. DNA of the CDR3: TGTGCCAGTAAAACGAACACCGGGGAGCTGTTTTTT. J is TRBJ2-2 and V is TRBV19; D is undetermined. This CDR3 contains 12 residues. The V and J ends lost 7 bases and 0 bases respectively, with 3 bases between them. The germline V gene encodes CDR1 LNHDA and CDR2 SQIVND (reference sequence).

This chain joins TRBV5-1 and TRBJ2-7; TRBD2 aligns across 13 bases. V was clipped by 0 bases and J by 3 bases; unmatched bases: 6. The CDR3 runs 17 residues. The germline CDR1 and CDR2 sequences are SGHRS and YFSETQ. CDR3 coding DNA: TGCGCCAGCAGCTTGGGACTAGCGGGAGGTAGTATCTACGAGCAGTACTTC. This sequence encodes CASSLGLAGGSIYEQYF.

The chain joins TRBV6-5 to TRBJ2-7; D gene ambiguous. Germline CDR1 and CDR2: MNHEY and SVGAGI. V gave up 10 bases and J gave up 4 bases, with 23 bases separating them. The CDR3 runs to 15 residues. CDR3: CATQSRTYDVYEQYF. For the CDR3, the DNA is TGTGCCACCCAATCCCGGACGTACGACGTTTACGAGCAGTACTTC.

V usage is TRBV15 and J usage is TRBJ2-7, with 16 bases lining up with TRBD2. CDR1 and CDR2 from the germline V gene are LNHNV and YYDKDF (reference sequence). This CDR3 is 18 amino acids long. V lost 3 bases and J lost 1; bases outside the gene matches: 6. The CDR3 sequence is CATSSAGLAGGGSYEQYF. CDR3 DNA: TGTGCCACCAGCAGCGCGGGACTAGCGGGAGGGGGGTCCTACGAGCAGTACTTC.

The CDR3 DNA reads as TGTGCCAGCGAAGGCCTCCGTTATCAGCCCCAGCATTTT. Protein sequence: CASEGLRYQPQHF. The chain has TRBV6-1 and TRBJ1-5, with D hard to call. V lost 8 bases and J lost 5, with 13 bases in between. This CDR3 has 13 residues. Germline values: CDR1 MNHNS, CDR2 SASEGT.

The CDR3 DNA is TGTGCCAGCTCACCGGTAGCGGGAGACCGGTACGAGCAGTACTTC. It yields the protein CASSPVAGDRYEQYF. The V gene is TRBV18, the J gene TRBJ2-7; 9 positions agree with TRBD2. The CDR3 extends over 15 amino acids. V lost 3 bases to trimming and J lost 4 bases; unmatched junction nucleotides: 7. CDR1 and CDR2 from the germline V gene are KGHSH and LQKENI.

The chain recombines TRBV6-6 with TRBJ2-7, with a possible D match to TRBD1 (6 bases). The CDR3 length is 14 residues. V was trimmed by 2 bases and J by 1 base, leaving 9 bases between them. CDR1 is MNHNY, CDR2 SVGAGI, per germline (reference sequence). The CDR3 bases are TGTGCCAGCAGTTACGGACAGTTATCCTACGAGCAGTACTTC. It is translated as CASSYGQLSYEQYF.

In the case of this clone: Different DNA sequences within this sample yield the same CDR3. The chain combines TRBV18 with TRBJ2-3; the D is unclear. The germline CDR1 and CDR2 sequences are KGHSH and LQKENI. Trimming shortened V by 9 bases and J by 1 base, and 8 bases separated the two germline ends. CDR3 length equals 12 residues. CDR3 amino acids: CASRRGTDTQYF. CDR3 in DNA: TGTGCCAGTAGAAGGGGCACAGATACGCAGTATTTT.